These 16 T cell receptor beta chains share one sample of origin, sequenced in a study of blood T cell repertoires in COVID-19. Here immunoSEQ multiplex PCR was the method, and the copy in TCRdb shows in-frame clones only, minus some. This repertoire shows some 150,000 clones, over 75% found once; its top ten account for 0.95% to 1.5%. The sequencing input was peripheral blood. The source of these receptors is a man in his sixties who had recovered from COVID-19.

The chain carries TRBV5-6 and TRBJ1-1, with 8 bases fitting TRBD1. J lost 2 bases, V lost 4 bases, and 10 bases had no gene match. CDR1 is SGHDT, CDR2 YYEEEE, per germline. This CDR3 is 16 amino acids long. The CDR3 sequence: CASSVRQGRGNTEAFF. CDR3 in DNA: TGTGCCAGCAGCGTGAGACAGGGGAGGGGAAACACTGAAGCTTTCTTT.

The DNA for the CDR3 is TGTGCCAGCAGCCACCCGGACAGGCTCCATTCCGGGGCCAACGTCCTGACTTTC. As protein: CASSHPDRLHSGANVLTF. The rearrangement links TRBV7-9 to TRBJ2-6, with 7 nucleotides matching TRBD1. The germline V gene encodes CDR1 SEHNR and CDR2 FQNEAQ (reference sequence). This CDR3 contains 18 residues. V lost 5 bases to trimming and J lost 4 bases; unmatched junction nucleotides: 14. The entire variable domain, with the rest obtained from reference TRBV7-9 and TRBJ2-6, is as follows: DTGVSQNPRHKITKRGQNVTFRCDPISEHNRLYWYRQTLGQGPEFLTYFQNEAQLEKSRLLSDRFSAERPKGSFSTLEIQRTEQGDSAMYLCASSHPDRLHSGANVLTFGAGSRLTVL.

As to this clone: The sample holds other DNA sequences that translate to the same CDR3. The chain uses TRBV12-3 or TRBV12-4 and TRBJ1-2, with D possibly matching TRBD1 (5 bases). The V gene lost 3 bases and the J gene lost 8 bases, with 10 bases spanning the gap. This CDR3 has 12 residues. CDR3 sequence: CASSLGGRGYTF. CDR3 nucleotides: TGTGCCAGCAGTTTGGGGGGTAGAGGCTACACCTTC.

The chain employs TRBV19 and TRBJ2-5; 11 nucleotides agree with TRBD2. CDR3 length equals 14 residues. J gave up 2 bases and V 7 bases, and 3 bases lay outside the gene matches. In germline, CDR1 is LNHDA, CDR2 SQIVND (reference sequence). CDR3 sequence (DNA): TGTGCCAGTAAACTAGCGGGGGTTCAAGAGACCCAGTACTTC. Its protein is CASKLAGVQETQYF.

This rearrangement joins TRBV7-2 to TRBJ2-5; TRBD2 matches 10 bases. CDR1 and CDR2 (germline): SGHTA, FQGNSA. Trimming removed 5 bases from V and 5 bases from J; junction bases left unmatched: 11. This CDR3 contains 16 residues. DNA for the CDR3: TGTGCCAGCAGCCCGGACAGCGGGGGGGTACGGGAGACCCAGTACTTC. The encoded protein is CASSPDSGGVRETQYF.

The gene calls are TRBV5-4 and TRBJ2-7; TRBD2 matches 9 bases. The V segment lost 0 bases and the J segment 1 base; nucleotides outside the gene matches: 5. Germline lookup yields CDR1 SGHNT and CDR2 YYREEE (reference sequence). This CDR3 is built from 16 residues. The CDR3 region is CASSLEGGGGSYEQYF. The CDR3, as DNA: TGTGCCAGCAGCTTGGAGGGCGGGGGGGGATCCTACGAGCAGTACTTC. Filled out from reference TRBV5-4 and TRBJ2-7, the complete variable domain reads ETGVTQSPTHLIKTRGQQVTLRCSSQSGHNTVSWYQQALGQGPQFIFQYYREEENGRGNFPPRFSGLQFPNYSSELNVNALELDDSALYLCASSLEGGGGSYEQYFGPGTRLTVT.

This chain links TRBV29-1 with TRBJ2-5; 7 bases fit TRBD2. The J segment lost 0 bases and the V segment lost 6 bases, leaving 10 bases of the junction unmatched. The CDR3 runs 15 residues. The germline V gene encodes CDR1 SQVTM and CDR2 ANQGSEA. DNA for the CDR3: TGCAGCGTCCAAGGGCGCGGGGGTTACCAAGAGACCCAGTACTTC. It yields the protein CSVQGRGGYQETQYF.

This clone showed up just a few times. The CDR3: CASSPPMEPEQYF. In nucleotides, the CDR3 is TGTGCCAGCAGCCCCCCTATGGAGCCCGAGCAGTACTTC. This chain joins TRBV7-9 and TRBJ2-7; D remains unclear. CDR1 and CDR2 from the germline V gene are SEHNR and FQNEAQ (reference sequence). Deletions cut 5 bases from V and 6 bases from J, with 14 bases between. The length of the CDR3 is 13 residues.

The CDR3 DNA reads TGTGCCAGCAGTCCCTTCTTAGCGGAGACTATCCGAGGGCAGTACTTC. This sequence encodes CASSPFLAETIRGQYF. This chain links TRBV6-9 with TRBJ2-7, with D possibly matching TRBD2 (6 bases). Germline assignment: CDR1 MNHGY and CDR2 SVAAGI. The CDR3 is 16 residues long. V was shortened by 5 bases and J by 9 bases, with 26 bases between the two germline ends.

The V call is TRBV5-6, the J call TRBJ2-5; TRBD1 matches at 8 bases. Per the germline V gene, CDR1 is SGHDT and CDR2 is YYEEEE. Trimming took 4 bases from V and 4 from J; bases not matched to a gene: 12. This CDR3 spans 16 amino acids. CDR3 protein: CASSVLQGGRLETQYF. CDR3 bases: TGTGCCAGCAGCGTTTTACAGGGGGGCCGGTTAGAGACCCAGTACTTC.

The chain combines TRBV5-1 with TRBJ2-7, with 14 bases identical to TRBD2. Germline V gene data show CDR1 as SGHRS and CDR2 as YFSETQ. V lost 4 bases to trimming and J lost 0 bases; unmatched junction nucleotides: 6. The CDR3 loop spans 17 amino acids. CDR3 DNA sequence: TGCGCCAGCAGCGAAGGGGGACTAGCGGGGGACTCCTACGAGCAGTACTTC. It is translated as CASSEGGLAGDSYEQYF. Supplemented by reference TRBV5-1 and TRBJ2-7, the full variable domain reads KAGVTQTPRYLIKTRGQQVTLSCSPISGHRSVSWYQQTPGQGLQFLFEYFSETQRNKGNFPGRFSGRQFSNSRSEMNVSTLELGDSALYLCASSEGGLAGDSYEQYFGPGTRLTVT.

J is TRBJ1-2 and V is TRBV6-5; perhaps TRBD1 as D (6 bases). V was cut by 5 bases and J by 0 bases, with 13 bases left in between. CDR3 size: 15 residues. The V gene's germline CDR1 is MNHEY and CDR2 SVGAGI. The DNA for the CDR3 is TGTGCCAGCAGTCGAGACAGGACTTCTAACTATGGCTACACCTTC. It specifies CASSRDRTSNYGYTF.

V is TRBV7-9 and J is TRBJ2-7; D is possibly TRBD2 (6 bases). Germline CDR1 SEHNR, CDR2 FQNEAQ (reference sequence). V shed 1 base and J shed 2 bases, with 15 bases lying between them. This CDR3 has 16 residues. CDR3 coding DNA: TGTGCCAGCAGCTTAGGTTCCGGGGGACTTACCTACGAGCAGTACTTC. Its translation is CASSLGSGGLTYEQYF.

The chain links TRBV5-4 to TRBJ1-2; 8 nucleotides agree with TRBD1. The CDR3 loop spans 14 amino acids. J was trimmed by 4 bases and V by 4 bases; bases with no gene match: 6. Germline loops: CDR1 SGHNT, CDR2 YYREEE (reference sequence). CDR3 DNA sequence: TGTGCCAGCAGCAGGGCGGGACAGGTCTATGGCTACACCTTC. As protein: CASSRAGQVYGYTF.

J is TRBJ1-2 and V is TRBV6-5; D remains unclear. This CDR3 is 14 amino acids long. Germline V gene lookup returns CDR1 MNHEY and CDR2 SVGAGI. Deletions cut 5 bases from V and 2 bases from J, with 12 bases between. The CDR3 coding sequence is TGTGCCAGCAGTACCCTAGGGAGGAACTATGGCTACACCTTC. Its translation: CASSTLGRNYGYTF.

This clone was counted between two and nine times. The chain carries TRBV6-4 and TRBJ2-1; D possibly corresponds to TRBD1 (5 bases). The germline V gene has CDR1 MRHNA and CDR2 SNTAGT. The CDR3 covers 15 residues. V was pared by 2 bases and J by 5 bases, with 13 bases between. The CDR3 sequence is CASSDGNQDNNEQFF. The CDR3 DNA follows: TGTGCCAGCAGTGACGGTAATCAGGACAACAATGAGCAGTTCTTC.